The entry below describes one T cell receptor beta chain. What it binds is unknown. The junction does not match germline at one end; this may be a read error. The CDR3 has 16 residues. Germline lookup yields CDR1 SSHAT and CDR2 FNYEAQ (reference sequence). Repertoires were generated with immunoSEQ multiplex PCR, while TCRdb's copy carries only in-frame clones and drops some. The table has about 15,000 clones, approximately 89% seen once. The data belong to a study of T cells in localized non-small cell lung cancer. Study-wide points: Uninvolved adjacent lung showed peak T cell clonality, exceeding tumor.

The sequence was collected from a woman between 35 and 75 years old with stage I lung adenocarcinoma. The chain carries TRBV7-7 and TRBJ2-3; 8 bases match TRBD2. This specimen consisted of peripheral blood, obtained before any cancer treatment. CDR3 sequence (DNA): TGTGCTAGCAGCCCGGGGGGGAGCGGGGGAGCAGATACGCAGTATTTT. It translates to CASSPGGSGGADTQYF.